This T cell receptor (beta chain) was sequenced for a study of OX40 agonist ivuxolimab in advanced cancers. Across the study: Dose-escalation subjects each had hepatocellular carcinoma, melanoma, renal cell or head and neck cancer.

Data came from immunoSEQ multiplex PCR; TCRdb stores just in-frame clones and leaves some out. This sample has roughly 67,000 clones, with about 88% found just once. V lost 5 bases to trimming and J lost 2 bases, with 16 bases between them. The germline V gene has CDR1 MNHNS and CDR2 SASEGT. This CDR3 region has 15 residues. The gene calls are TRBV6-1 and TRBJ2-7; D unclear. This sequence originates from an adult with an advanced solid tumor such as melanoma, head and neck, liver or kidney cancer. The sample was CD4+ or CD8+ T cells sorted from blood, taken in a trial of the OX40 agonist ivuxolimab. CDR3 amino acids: CASSLVGPVAYEQYF. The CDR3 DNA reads TGTGCCAGCAGTCTGGTCGGCCCCGTCGCCTACGAGCAGTACTTC.